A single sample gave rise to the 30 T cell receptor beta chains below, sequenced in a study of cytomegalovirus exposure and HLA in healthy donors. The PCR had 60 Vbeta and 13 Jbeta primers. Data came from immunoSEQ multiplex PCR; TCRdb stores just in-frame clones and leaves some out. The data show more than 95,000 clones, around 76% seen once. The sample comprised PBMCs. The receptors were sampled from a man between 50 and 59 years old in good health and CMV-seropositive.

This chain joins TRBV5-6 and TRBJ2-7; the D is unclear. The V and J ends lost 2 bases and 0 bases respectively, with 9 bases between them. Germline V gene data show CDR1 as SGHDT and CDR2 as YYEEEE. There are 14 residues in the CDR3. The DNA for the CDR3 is TGTGCCAGCAGCTTTGGTGGGCCCTCCTACGAGCAGTACTTC. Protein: CASSFGGPSYEQYF. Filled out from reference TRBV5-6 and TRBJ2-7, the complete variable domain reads DAGVTQSPTHLIKTRGQQVTLRCSPKSGHDTVSWYQQALGQGPQFIFQYYEEEERQRGNFPDRFSGHQFPNYSSELNVNALLLGDSALYLCASSFGGPSYEQYFGPGTRLTVT.

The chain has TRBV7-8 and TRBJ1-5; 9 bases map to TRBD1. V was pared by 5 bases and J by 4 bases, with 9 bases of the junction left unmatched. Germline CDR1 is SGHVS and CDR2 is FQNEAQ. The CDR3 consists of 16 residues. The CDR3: CASSPQTQGANQPQHF. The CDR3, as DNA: TGTGCCAGCAGCCCACAGACACAGGGGGCAAATCAGCCCCAGCATTTT.

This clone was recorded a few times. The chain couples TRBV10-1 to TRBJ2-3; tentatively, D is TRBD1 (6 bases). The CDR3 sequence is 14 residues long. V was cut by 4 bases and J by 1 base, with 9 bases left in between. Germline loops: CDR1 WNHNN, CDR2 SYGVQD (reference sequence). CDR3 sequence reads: CASSVGGGTDTQYF. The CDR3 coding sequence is TGCGCCAGCAGTGTAGGGGGTGGCACAGATACGCAGTATTTT.

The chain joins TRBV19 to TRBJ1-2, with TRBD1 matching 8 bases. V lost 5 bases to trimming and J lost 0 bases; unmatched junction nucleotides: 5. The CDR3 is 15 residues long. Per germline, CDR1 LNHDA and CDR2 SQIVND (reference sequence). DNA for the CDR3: TGTGCCAGTAGTTCAAGGACAGGGTCTAACTATGGCTACACCTTC. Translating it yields CASSSRTGSNYGYTF.

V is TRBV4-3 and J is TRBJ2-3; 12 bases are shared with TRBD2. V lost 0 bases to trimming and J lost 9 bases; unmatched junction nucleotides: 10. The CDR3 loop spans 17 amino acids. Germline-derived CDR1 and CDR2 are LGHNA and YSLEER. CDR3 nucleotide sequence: TGCGCCAGCAGCCAAGATGCGGCTAGCGGGGGGGCCCAAACGCAGTATTTT. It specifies CASSQDAASGGAQTQYF.

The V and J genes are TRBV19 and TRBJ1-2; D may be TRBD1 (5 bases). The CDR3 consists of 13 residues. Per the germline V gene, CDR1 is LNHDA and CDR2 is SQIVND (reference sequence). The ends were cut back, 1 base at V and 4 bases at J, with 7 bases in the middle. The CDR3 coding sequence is TGTGCCAGTAGTATAGGCGACAGCTATGGCTACACCTTC. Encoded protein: CASSIGDSYGYTF.

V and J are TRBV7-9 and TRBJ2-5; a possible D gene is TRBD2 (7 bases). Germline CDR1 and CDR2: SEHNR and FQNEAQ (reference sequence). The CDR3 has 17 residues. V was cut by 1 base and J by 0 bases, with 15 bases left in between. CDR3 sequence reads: CASSLGLGGLYQETQYF. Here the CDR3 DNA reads TGTGCCAGCAGCTTAGGGTTGGGGGGGCTATACCAAGAGACCCAGTACTTC. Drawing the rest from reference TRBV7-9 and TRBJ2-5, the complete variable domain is DTGVSQNPRHKITKRGQNVTFRCDPISEHNRLYWYRQTLGQGPEFLTYFQNEAQLEKSRLLSDRFSAERPKGSFSTLEIQRTEQGDSAMYLCASSLGLGGLYQETQYFGPGTRLLVL.

The CDR3 spells CASSAVEGYTF. The CDR3 DNA follows: TGTGCCAGCAGTGCGGTAGAGGGCTACACCTTC. The chain has TRBV28 and TRBJ1-2; no clear D. The V and J ends lost 5 bases and 8 bases respectively, with 9 bases between them. This CDR3 region has 11 residues. Per the germline V gene, CDR1 is MDHEN and CDR2 is SYDVKM.

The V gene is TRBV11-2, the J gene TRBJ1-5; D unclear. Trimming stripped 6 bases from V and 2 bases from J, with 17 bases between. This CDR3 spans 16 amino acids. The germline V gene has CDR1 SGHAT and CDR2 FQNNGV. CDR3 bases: TGTGCCAGCAGTCACTACCCGGTGATCGGCAATCAGCCCCAGCATTTT. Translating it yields CASSHYPVIGNQPQHF.

CDR3 protein: CASSTRLAGYNEQFF. The CDR3 DNA reads TGTGCCAGCAGCACCAGACTAGCGGGATACAATGAGCAGTTCTTC. The chain recombines TRBV6-5 with TRBJ2-1; TRBD2 aligns across 11 bases. V gave up 6 bases and J gave up 4 bases; unmatched junction bases: 5. Germline V CDR1 and CDR2: MNHEY, SVGAGI. This CDR3 comprises 15 residues.

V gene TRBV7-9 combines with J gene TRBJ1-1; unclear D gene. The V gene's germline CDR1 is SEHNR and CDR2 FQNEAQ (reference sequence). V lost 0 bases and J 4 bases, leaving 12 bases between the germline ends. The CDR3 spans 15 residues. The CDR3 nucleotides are TGTGCCAGCAGCTTAGCAATGGGCGGGGTCACTGAAGCTTTCTTT. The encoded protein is CASSLAMGGVTEAFF.

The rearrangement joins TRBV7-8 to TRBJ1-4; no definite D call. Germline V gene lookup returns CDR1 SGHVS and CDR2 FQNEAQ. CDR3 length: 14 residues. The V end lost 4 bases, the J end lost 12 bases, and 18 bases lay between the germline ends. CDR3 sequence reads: CASSSSPPVRELFF. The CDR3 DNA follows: TGTGCCAGCAGCTCCTCCCCCCCAGTGAGGGAACTGTTTTTT. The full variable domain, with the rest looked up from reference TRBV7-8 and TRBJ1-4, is GAGVSQSPRYKVAKRGQDVALRCDPISGHVSLFWYQQALGQGPEFLTYFQNEAQLDKSGLPSDRFFAERPEGSVSTLKIQRTQQEDSAVYLCASSSSPPVRELFFGSGTQLSVL.

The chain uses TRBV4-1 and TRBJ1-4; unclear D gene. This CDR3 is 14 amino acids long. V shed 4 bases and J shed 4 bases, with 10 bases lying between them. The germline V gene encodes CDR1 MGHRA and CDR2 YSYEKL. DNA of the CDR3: TGCGCCAGCAGCCCGCAGGTCATTAATGAAAAACTGTTTTTT. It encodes CASSPQVINEKLFF.

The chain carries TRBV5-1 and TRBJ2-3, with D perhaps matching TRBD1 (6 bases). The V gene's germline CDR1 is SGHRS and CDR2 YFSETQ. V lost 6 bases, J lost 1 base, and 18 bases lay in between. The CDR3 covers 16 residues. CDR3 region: CASTSRGSGGTDTQYF. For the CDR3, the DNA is TGCGCCAGCACCTCCAGGGGCTCAGGGGGCACAGATACGCAGTATTTT.

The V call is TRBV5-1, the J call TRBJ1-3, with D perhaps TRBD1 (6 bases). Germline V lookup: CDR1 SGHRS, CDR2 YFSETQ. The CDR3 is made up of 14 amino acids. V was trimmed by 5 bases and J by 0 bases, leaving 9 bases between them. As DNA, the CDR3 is TGCGCCAGCAGTACAGGGACCTCTGGAAACACCATATATTTT. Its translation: CASSTGTSGNTIYF.

The CDR3 region has the DNA TGTGCCAGCTCACCACTCGATAATTCACCCCTCCACTTT. This gives the protein CASSPLDNSPLHF. The gene calls are TRBV18 and TRBJ1-6; unclear D gene. With 1 base removed from V and 5 bases from J, the gap between germline ends came to 3 bases. The V gene's germline CDR1 is KGHSH and CDR2 LQKENI. The CDR3 spans 13 residues.

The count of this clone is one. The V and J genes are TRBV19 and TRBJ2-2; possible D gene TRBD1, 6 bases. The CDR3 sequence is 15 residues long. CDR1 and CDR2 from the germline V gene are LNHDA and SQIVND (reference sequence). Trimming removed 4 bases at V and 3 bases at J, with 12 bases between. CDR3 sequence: CASSTGTLHTGELFF. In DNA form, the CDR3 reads TGTGCCAGTAGTACCGGGACACTTCACACCGGGGAGCTGTTTTTT. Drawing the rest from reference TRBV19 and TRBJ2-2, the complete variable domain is DGGITQSPKYLFRKEGQNVTLSCEQNLNHDAMYWYRQDPGQGLRLIYYSQIVNDFQKGDIAEGYSVSREKKESFPLTVTSAQKNPTAFYLCASSTGTLHTGELFFGEGSRLTVL.

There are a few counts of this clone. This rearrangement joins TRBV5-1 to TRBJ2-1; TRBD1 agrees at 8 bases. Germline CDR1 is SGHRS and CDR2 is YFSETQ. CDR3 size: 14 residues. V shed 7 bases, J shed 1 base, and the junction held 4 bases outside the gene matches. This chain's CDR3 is CASERTGSYNEQFF. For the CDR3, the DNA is TGCGCCAGCGAAAGGACAGGGTCCTACAATGAGCAGTTCTTC.

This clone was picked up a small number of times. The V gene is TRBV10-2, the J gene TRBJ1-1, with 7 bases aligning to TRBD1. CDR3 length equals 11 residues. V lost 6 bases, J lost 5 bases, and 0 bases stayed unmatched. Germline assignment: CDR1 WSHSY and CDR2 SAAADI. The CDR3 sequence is CASRQGTEAFF. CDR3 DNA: TGCGCCAGCAGACAGGGGACTGAAGCTTTCTTT.

The CDR3 DNA sequence: TGCGCCAGCAGCTACGGACTAGCGGGAGTTTCCTACAATGAGCAGTTCTTC. It specifies CASSYGLAGVSYNEQFF. The J gene is TRBJ2-1, the V gene TRBV5-1, with TRBD2 identical over 13 bases. The CDR3 consists of 17 residues. V was pared by 3 bases and J by 1 base, with 4 bases of the junction left unmatched. Germline CDR1 SGHRS, CDR2 YFSETQ.

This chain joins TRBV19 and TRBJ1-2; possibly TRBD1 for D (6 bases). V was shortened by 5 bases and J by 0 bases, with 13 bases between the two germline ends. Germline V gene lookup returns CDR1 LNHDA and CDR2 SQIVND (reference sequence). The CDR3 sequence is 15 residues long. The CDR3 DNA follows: TGTGCCAGTAGTCCTAGGACAGACTCTAACTATGGCTACACCTTC. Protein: CASSPRTDSNYGYTF.

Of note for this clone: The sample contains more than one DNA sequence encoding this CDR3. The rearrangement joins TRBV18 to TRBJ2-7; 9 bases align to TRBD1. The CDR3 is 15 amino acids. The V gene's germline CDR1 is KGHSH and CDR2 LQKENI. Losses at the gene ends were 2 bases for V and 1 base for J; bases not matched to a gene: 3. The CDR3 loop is CASSPGTGSSYEQYF. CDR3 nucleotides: TGTGCCAGCTCACCAGGGACAGGGTCGTCCTACGAGCAGTACTTC.

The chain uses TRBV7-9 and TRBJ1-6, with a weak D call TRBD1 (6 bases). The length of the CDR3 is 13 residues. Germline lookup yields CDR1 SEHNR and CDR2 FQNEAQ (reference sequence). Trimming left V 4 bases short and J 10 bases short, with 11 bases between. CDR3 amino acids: CASSSPQGSPLHF. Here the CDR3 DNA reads TGTGCCAGCAGCTCCCCACAGGGATCACCCCTCCACTTT.

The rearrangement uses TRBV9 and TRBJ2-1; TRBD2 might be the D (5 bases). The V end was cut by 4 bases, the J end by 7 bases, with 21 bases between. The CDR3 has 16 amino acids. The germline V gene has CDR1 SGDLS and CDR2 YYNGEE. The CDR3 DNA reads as TGTGCCAGCAGCCCCTCCGGGATTCCGCGGTTAAATGAGCAGTTCTTC. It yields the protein CASSPSGIPRLNEQFF.

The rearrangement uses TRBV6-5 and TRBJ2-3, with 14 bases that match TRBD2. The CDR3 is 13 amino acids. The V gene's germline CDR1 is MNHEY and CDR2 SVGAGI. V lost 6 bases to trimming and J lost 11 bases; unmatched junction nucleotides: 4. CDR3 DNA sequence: TGTGCCAGCAGCAGGACTAGCGGGGGGAGGCAGTATTTT. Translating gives CASSRTSGGRQYF.

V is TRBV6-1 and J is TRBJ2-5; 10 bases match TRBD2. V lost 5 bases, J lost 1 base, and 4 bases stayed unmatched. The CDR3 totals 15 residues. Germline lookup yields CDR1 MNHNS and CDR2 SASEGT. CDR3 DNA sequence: TGTGCCAGCAGTCGTAGCGGGGGGCCCCAAGAGACCCAGTACTTC. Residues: CASSRSGGPQETQYF.

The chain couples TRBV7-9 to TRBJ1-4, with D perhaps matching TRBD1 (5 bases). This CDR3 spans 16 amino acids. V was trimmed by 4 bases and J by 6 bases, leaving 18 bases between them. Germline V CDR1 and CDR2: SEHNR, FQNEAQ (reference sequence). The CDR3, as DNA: TGTGCCAGCAGCTACTTTACAACGGGACTTGATGAAAAACTGTTTTTT. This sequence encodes CASSYFTTGLDEKLFF. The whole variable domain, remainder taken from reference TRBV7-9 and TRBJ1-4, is DTGVSQNPRHKITKRGQNVTFRCDPISEHNRLYWYRQTLGQGPEFLTYFQNEAQLEKSRLLSDRFSAERPKGSFSTLEIQRTEQGDSAMYLCASSYFTTGLDEKLFFGSGTQLSVL.

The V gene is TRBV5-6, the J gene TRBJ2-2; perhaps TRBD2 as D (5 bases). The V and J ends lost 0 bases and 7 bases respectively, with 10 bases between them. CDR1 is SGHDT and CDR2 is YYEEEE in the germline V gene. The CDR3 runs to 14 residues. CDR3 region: CASSLGWAGGELFF. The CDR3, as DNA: TGTGCCAGCAGCTTGGGCTGGGCGGGCGGGGAGCTGTTTTTT.

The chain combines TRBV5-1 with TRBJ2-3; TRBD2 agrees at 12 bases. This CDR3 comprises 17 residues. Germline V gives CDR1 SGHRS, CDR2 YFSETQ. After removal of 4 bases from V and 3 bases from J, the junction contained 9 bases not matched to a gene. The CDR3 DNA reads TGCGCCAGCAGCGTTGGGCTTCTAGCGGGAGGGACAGATACGCAGTATTTT. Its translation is CASSVGLLAGGTDTQYF.

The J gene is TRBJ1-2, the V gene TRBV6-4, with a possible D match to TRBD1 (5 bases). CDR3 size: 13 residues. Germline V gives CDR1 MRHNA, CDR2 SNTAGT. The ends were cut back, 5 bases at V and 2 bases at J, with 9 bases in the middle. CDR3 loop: CASSQGNNYGYTF. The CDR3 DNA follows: TGTGCCAGCAGTCAGGGTAACAACTATGGCTACACCTTC.